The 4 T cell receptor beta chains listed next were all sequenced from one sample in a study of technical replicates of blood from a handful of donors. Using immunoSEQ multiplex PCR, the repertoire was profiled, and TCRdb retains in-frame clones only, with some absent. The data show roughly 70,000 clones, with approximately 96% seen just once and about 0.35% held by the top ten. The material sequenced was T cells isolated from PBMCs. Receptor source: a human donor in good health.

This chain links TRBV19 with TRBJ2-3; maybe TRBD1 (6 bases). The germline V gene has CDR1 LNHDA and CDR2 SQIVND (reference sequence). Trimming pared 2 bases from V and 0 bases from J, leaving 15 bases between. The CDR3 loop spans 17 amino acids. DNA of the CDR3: TGTGCCAGTAGTATACCCCAGGGGCGGGCTAGCACAGATACGCAGTATTTT. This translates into CASSIPQGRASTDTQYF.

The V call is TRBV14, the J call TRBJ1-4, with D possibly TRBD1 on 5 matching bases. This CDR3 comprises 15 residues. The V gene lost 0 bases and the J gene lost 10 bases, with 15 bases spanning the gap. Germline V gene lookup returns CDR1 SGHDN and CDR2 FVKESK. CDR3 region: CASSQEGGSFGKLFF. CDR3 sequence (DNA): TGTGCCAGCAGCCAAGAGGGGGGTTCGTTTGGAAAACTGTTTTTT.

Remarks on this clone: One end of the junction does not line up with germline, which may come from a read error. CDR3 region: CASGEGPGGVQPQHF. The CDR3 DNA reads TGTGCCAGCGGTGAAGGGCCCGGGGGGGTTCAGCCCCAGCATTTT. The chain combines TRBV6-1 with TRBJ1-5; perhaps TRBD1 as D (5 bases). Per the germline V gene, CDR1 is MNHNS and CDR2 is SASEGT. CDR3 size: 15 residues.

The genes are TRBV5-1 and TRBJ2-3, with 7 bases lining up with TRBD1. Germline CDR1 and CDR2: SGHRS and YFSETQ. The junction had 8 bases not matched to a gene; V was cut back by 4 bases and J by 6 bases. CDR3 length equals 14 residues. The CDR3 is CASSVTGAVDTQYF. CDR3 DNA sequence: TGCGCCAGCAGCGTCACAGGGGCGGTGGATACGCAGTATTTT.